This entry is about one T cell receptor (beta chain). Its antigen is undetermined. The germline V gene has CDR1 DFQATT and CDR2 SNEGSKA (reference sequence). With V trimmed by 3 bases and J by 8 bases, 4 bases remained unmatched. The CDR3 extends over 13 amino acids. This entry belongs to a study of early T cells in non-severe SARS-CoV-2 infection. Background on the study: RNA in bulk from unsorted whole blood was sequenced, and chains were unpaired.

Whole-study results and caveats: The VDJdb matching leaned toward anti-spike CD8 responses and overlooked private and CD4 specificities.

One entry per CDR3 protein results from TCRdb running MiXCR on the 5' RACE reads. The data contain under 85,000 distinct CDR3 sequences, around 14% of them singletons. The receptor was derived from an adult who was a healthcare worker with PCR-confirmed SARS-CoV-2 infection or an uninfected control (not recorded which). The rearrangement joins TRBV20-1 to TRBJ2-1; 10 bases line up with TRBD2. What was sequenced was whole blood. The CDR3 DNA follows: TGCAGTGCTAGTAGTAGCGGGGGGTATGAGCAGTTCTTC. Amino acid sequence: CSASSSGGYEQFF.